The 3 T cell receptor beta chains below all came from one sample that was sequenced in a study of cytomegalovirus exposure and HLA in healthy donors (dated by TCRdb to about 2017). Libraries came from the immunoSEQ multiplex PCR assay. The multiplex PCR relied on a mix of 60 forward primers for TCR Vbeta segments and 13 reverse primers for TCR Jbeta segments. This immuneACCESS table, as held by TCRdb, lists in-frame sequences with V and J called but not all clones. Of the missing ones, under half trace to an unresolved V gene in checked studies; the others have no known cause. This sample comprises around 160,000 clones, about 75% of them detected only once. Roughly 8.2% of the sample lies in the top ten. Sequenced input: PBMCs. These receptors were obtained from a woman aged 40 to 49 in good health and CMV-seropositive.

The chain carries TRBV6-6 and TRBJ1-4, with a tentative D call TRBD1 (6 bases). The germline V gene has CDR1 MNHNY and CDR2 SVGAGI (reference sequence). V lost 4 bases and J 3 bases, leaving 12 bases between the germline ends. The CDR3 contains 15 residues. The CDR3, as DNA: TGTGCCAGCAGTTCAGGGGTTGGGGCTAATGAAAAACTGTTTTTT. Protein product: CASSSGVGANEKLFF.

The chain is built from TRBV5-6 and TRBJ2-7; D is unclear. Germline V gives CDR1 SGHDT, CDR2 YYEEEE. The ends were cut back, 2 bases at V and 0 bases at J, with 12 bases in the middle. This CDR3 is 15 amino acids long. The chain's CDR3 is CASSFSPSGSYEQYF. The CDR3 coding sequence is TGTGCCAGCAGCTTTTCTCCCAGTGGCTCCTACGAGCAGTACTTC.

The rearrangement joins TRBV9 to TRBJ2-5, with D possibly matching TRBD1 (7 bases). Germline V gene lookup returns CDR1 SGDLS and CDR2 YYNGEE. This CDR3 contains 15 residues. Trimming pared 0 bases from V and 2 bases from J, leaving 11 bases between. The CDR3 sequence: CASSVGAGQQETQYF. As DNA, the CDR3 is TGTGCCAGCAGCGTAGGCGCGGGACAGCAAGAGACCCAGTACTTC.